Shown below are 27 T cell receptor beta chains from a single sample sequenced in a study of T cell clonotyping in hematopoietic cell transplantation (dated by TCRdb to about 2021). The method behind the library was the immunoSEQ multiplex PCR assay. The immuneACCESS repertoire file appears here via TCRdb, limited to in-frame rearrangements. These files lack a portion of the clones; in checked studies, under half of the deficit traces to unresolved V genes, and the cause of the others is not known. In all, the sample holds about 15,000 clones, and around 62% of those were seen once. The ten largest clonotypes hold 7.5% to 10% of the sample. Material for sequencing was PBMCs. The source is a human donor who either received an allogeneic hematopoietic cell transplant for a myeloid malignancy or was a related donor (not recorded which). Some clones in this sample may be carry-over from other donors' samples.

J is TRBJ2-5 and V is TRBV6-5; unclear D gene. The end of the DNA fits TRBJ2-7 better, so the J call may be wrong. Germline V CDR1 and CDR2: MNHEY, SVGAGI. The CDR3 totals 14 residues. CDR3 sequence reads: CASSYLASSYEQYF. The DNA for the CDR3 is TGTGCCAGCAGTTACTTGGCAAGCTCCTACGAGCAGTACTTC.

The chain combines TRBV6-5 with TRBJ2-7, with D perhaps TRBD2 (7 bases). This CDR3 has 12 amino acids. Trimming pared 1 base from V and 10 bases from J, leaving 11 bases between. Germline V CDR1 and CDR2: MNHEY, SVGAGI. CDR3 residues: CASSYWGGPQYF. As DNA, the CDR3 is TGTGCCAGCAGTTACTGGGGGGGGCCTCAGTACTTC.

V gene TRBV29-1 combines with J gene TRBJ1-1; no definite D call. CDR1 and CDR2 (germline): SQVTM, ANQGSEA. This CDR3 comprises 12 residues. Trimming pared 8 bases from V and 2 bases from J, leaving 12 bases between. CDR3 bases: TGCAGCCCCCGAAACCTTAACACTGAAGCTTTCTTT. Translated, it gives CSPRNLNTEAFF. The variable domain in full, with the rest retrieved from reference TRBV29-1 and TRBJ1-1, is SAVISQKPSRDICQRGTSLTIQCQVDSQVTMMFWYRQQPGQSLTLIATANQGSEATYESGFVIDKFPISRPNLTFSTLTVSNMSPEDSSIYLCSPRNLNTEAFFGQGTRLTVV.

The chain combines TRBV5-1 with TRBJ2-5; weak D call: TRBD2 (5 bases). Germline V gene lookup returns CDR1 SGHRS and CDR2 YFSETQ. Trimming left V 0 bases short and J 0 bases short, with 21 bases between. This CDR3 spans 19 amino acids. The CDR3 here is CASSLGSRVLGMDQETQYF. CDR3 coding DNA: TGCGCCAGCAGCTTGGGATCGCGGGTCCTAGGGATGGACCAAGAGACCCAGTACTTC.

The CDR3 DNA follows: TGTGCCAGCAGCTCCCCTGACGGGGCTGAAGCTTTCTTT. Protein sequence: CASSSPDGAEAFF. The rearrangement joins TRBV11-2 to TRBJ1-1; D is unclear. The V end was cut by 4 bases, the J end by 6 bases, with 12 bases between. Looked up from germline, CDR1 is SGHAT and CDR2 is FQNNGV. The CDR3 contains 13 residues.

In its sample, this clone was seen a few times. The chain couples TRBV19 to TRBJ1-2; no firm D call. Germline-derived CDR1 and CDR2 are LNHDA and SQIVND (reference sequence). Trimming removed 5 bases at V and 8 bases at J, with 12 bases between. CDR3 length equals 12 residues. The CDR3, as DNA: TGTGCCAGTAGTCCGAGTACGGACGGCTACACCTTC. It translates to CASSPSTDGYTF.

The chain joins TRBV4-3 to TRBJ1-6; the D is unclear. With 0 bases removed from V and 3 bases from J, the gap between germline ends came to 24 bases. The length of the CDR3 is 21 residues. CDR1 is LGHNA, CDR2 YSLEER, per germline. The CDR3 is CASSQDQLRQDSLFYNSPLHF. The CDR3 DNA follows: TGCGCCAGCAGCCAAGATCAGTTAAGGCAAGACTCCTTGTTCTATAATTCACCCCTCCACTTT.

The V call is TRBV9, the J call TRBJ1-1; maybe TRBD1 (5 bases). V was trimmed by 3 bases and J by 3 bases, leaving 9 bases between them. This CDR3 comprises 13 residues. The germline gives CDR1 SGDLS, CDR2 YYNGEE. The CDR3 loop is CASSDQGDTEAFF. The CDR3 coding sequence is TGTGCCAGCAGCGACCAGGGAGACACTGAAGCTTTCTTT.

The V call is TRBV2, the J call TRBJ1-5; D is ambiguous. The germline V gene encodes CDR1 SNHLY and CDR2 FYNNEI. This CDR3 has 13 residues. V was shortened by 3 bases and J by 6 bases, with 9 bases between the two germline ends. The CDR3 DNA is TGTGCCAGCAGTGACCCTTCTGGTCAGCCCCAGCATTTT. It codes for CASSDPSGQPQHF.

This chain joins TRBV6-5 and TRBJ1-5; 8 bases align to TRBD1. Looked up from germline, CDR1 is MNHEY and CDR2 is SVGAGI. This CDR3 region has 14 residues. V shed 5 bases and J 5 bases; nucleotides not matched to a gene: 5. The CDR3: CASSRQGWDQPQHF. CDR3 in DNA: TGTGCCAGCAGTCGACAGGGGTGGGATCAGCCCCAGCATTTT.

The chain carries TRBV30 and TRBJ2-2; 10 nucleotides line up with TRBD1. The V gene's germline CDR1 is GTSNPN and CDR2 SVGIG (reference sequence). The CDR3 is 13 amino acids. The V gene end was trimmed by 8 bases and the J gene end by 4 bases; junction bases not matched to a gene: 4. The CDR3 DNA sequence: TGTGCCGCAGGACAGGGGGGCACCGGGGAGCTGTTTTTT. Translating gives CAAGQGGTGELFF.

The chain employs TRBV6-5 and TRBJ2-7; no clear D gene. The CDR3 runs to 13 residues. V was clipped by 8 bases and J by 7 bases, with 18 bases between them. Germline V gives CDR1 MNHEY, CDR2 SVGAGI. CDR3 protein: CASASDGWSEQYF. The CDR3 DNA is TGTGCCAGCGCCTCGGACGGATGGTCTGAGCAGTACTTC.

CDR3 amino acids: CAWSGGTGANQPQHF. Here the CDR3 DNA reads TGTGCCTGGAGTGGGGGGACAGGAGCTAATCAGCCCCAGCATTTT. The chain recombines TRBV30 with TRBJ1-5; 8 bases align to TRBD1. Losses at the gene ends were 1 base for V and 4 bases for J; bases not matched to a gene: 6. Germline CDR1 reads GTSNPN; CDR2 reads SVGIG (reference sequence). The CDR3 runs to 15 residues.

This chain connects TRBV5-6 to TRBJ2-7; D is possibly TRBD2 (5 bases). Trimming pared 4 bases from V and 5 bases from J, leaving 10 bases between. This CDR3 has 12 residues. From germline, CDR1 is SGHDT and CDR2 YYEEEE. The chain's CDR3 is CASSRYGDEQYF. CDR3 in DNA: TGTGCCAGCAGCCGATACGGGGACGAGCAGTACTTC.

The J gene is TRBJ1-2, the V gene TRBV5-6; D remains unclear. Germline lookup yields CDR1 SGHDT and CDR2 YYEEEE. The CDR3 is made up of 13 amino acids. V was shortened by 3 bases and J by 3 bases, with 9 bases between the two germline ends. Here the CDR3 DNA reads TGTGCCAGCAGCTCCGACCCGGACTATGGCTACACCTTC. Its protein is CASSSDPDYGYTF.

The CDR3, as DNA: TGTGCCAGCATAATTAGCGGTAGCACCGGGGAGCTGTTTTTT. Translating gives CASIISGSTGELFF. The chain carries TRBV2 and TRBJ2-2; D might be TRBD2 (6 bases). CDR3 length equals 14 residues. The germline CDR1 and CDR2 sequences are SNHLY and FYNNEI. Trimming left V 7 bases short and J 4 bases short, with 13 bases between.

This clone was picked up a small number of times. This chain connects TRBV25-1 to TRBJ1-1; D possibly corresponds to TRBD1 (6 bases). This CDR3 region has 13 residues. Germline V gene lookup returns CDR1 MGHDK and CDR2 SYGVNS. Deletions cut 2 bases from V and 3 bases from J, with 7 bases between. In DNA form, the CDR3 reads TGTGCCAGCAGTGAAGGGACACACACTGAAGCTTTCTTT. Translating it yields CASSEGTHTEAFF.

The chain carries TRBV27 and TRBJ1-1, with D unresolved. V dropped 3 bases and J dropped 1 base, with 9 bases sitting between them. Germline CDR1 MNHEY, CDR2 SMNVEV (reference sequence). The CDR3 extends over 14 amino acids. The CDR3 loop is CASSLRSGNTEAFF. The CDR3 DNA reads TGTGCCAGCAGTTTGAGGTCAGGGAACACTGAAGCTTTCTTT.

The V call is TRBV28, the J call TRBJ1-4; D is unclear. Germline assignment: CDR1 MDHEN and CDR2 SYDVKM. Trimming shortened V by 4 bases and J by 7 bases, and 22 bases separated the two germline ends. This CDR3 comprises 17 residues. The CDR3, as DNA: TGTGCCAGCAGTTCGCCCTCACGCCTTATGCATGGTGAAAAACTGTTTTTT. It is translated as CASSSPSRLMHGEKLFF. The full variable domain, completed using reference TRBV28 and TRBJ1-4, is DVKVTQSSRYLVKRTGEKVFLECVQDMDHENMFWYRQDPGLGLRLIYFSYDVKMKEKGDIPEGYSVSREKKERFSLILESASTNQTSMYLCASSSPSRLMHGEKLFFGSGTQLSVL.

The rearrangement joins TRBV7-7 to TRBJ2-1, with TRBD2 matching 9 bases. Germline loops: CDR1 SSHAT, CDR2 FNYEAQ (reference sequence). Trimming took 3 bases from V and 6 from J; bases not matched to a gene: 6. The CDR3 spans 15 residues. CDR3 protein: CASSLGASGVNEQFF. As DNA, the CDR3 is TGTGCCAGCAGCTTGGGGGCTAGCGGGGTCAATGAGCAGTTCTTC.

The rearrangement links TRBV6-5 to TRBJ2-7; a weak D match, TRBD2 (6 bases). V was clipped by 7 bases and J by 0 bases, with 10 bases between them. This CDR3 comprises 13 residues. Germline CDR1 is MNHEY and CDR2 is SVGAGI. CDR3 amino acids: CASTSSGSYEQYF. For the CDR3, the DNA is TGTGCCAGCACGAGTAGCGGCTCCTACGAGCAGTACTTC.

This clone appeared a few times. The rearrangement links TRBV30 to TRBJ1-1; D might be TRBD1 (5 bases). The CDR3 is 13 amino acids. Germline lookup yields CDR1 GTSNPN and CDR2 SVGIG (reference sequence). V was trimmed by 6 bases and J by 5 bases, leaving 16 bases between them. The CDR3 loop is CACGAGGLTEAFF. The CDR3 DNA is TGTGCCTGTGGTGCGGGGGGTCTGACTGAAGCTTTCTTT.

This clone has just a few counts. The V call is TRBV29-1, the J call TRBJ2-5; D call uncertain. With 5 bases removed from V and 5 bases from J, the gap between germline ends came to 12 bases. The CDR3 has 12 amino acids. The germline V gene encodes CDR1 SQVTM and CDR2 ANQGSEA. This CDR3 reads CSVSTVWETQYF. The DNA for the CDR3 is TGCAGCGTTTCGACCGTGTGGGAGACCCAGTACTTC.

CDR3 DNA: TGTGCCAGCAGTAGGGACGGGGAGCTGTTTTTT. Protein: CASSRDGELFF. V and J are TRBV11-3 and TRBJ2-2; D is unclear. The CDR3 covers 11 residues. Looked up from germline, CDR1 is SGHNT and CDR2 is YENEEA. V lost 6 bases and J 7 bases, leaving 6 bases between the germline ends. Full variable domain (missing parts from reference TRBV11-3 and TRBJ2-2): EAGVVQSPRYKIIEKKQPVAFWCNPISGHNTLYWYLQNLGQGPELLIRYENEEAVDDSQLPKDRFSAERLKGVDSTLKIQPAELGDSAVYLCASSRDGELFFGEGSRLTVL.

The chain recombines TRBV30 with TRBJ1-2; 9 bases are a match to TRBD1. Germline loops: CDR1 GTSNPN, CDR2 SVGIG (reference sequence). The CDR3 has 15 residues. The V segment lost 3 bases and the J segment 4 bases; nucleotides outside the gene matches: 9. The CDR3 region is CAWRSGQGEVYGYTF. Written as DNA, the CDR3 is TGTGCCTGGAGATCGGGACAGGGAGAGGTCTATGGCTACACCTTC.

The V call is TRBV7-2, the J call TRBJ1-2, with unresolved D. This CDR3 has 12 amino acids. V lost 2 bases and J lost 4, with 5 bases in between. The V gene's germline CDR1 is SGHTA and CDR2 FQGNSA. The CDR3, as DNA: TGTGCCAGCAGCTTATCAGGCTATGGCTACACCTTC. This translates into CASSLSGYGYTF.

The chain employs TRBV11-3 and TRBJ2-7, with 9 bases identical to TRBD1. V lost 5 bases to trimming and J lost 5 bases; unmatched junction nucleotides: 7. Germline V gene sequence: CDR1 SGHNT, CDR2 YENEEA. The CDR3 sequence is 14 residues long. The CDR3 is CASSRNRGRDEQYF. Written as DNA, the CDR3 is TGTGCCAGCAGCAGAAACAGGGGGCGCGACGAGCAGTACTTC. The entire variable domain, with the rest obtained from reference TRBV11-3 and TRBJ2-7, is as follows: EAGVVQSPRYKIIEKKQPVAFWCNPISGHNTLYWYLQNLGQGPELLIRYENEEAVDDSQLPKDRFSAERLKGVDSTLKIQPAELGDSAVYLCASSRNRGRDEQYFGPGTRLTVT.